This T cell receptor (beta chain) was identified during a study of chemoradiotherapy in HPV16-positive cancers. CDR1 is MNHNY, CDR2 SVGAGI, per germline (reference sequence). V was pared by 2 bases and J by 4 bases, with 5 bases of the junction left unmatched. The CDR3 contains 14 residues. Repertoires were sampled repeatedly during chemoradiotherapy. TCRdb's copy holds only in-frame clones and misses some; the assay was immunoSEQ multiplex PCR. The table has 1,200 or so clones, more than 80% seen once; the top ten hold less than 6%. This clonotype was obtained from a human donor with HPV-associated anogenital cancer. This material consisted of tumor tissue, taken from a patient who underwent chemoradiotherapy. The chain recombines TRBV6-6 with TRBJ2-7; 7 nucleotides match TRBD2. The CDR3 loop is CASSYGDSGYEQYF. As DNA, the CDR3 is TGTGCCAGCAGTTACGGGGATAGCGGGTACGAGCAGTACTTC.